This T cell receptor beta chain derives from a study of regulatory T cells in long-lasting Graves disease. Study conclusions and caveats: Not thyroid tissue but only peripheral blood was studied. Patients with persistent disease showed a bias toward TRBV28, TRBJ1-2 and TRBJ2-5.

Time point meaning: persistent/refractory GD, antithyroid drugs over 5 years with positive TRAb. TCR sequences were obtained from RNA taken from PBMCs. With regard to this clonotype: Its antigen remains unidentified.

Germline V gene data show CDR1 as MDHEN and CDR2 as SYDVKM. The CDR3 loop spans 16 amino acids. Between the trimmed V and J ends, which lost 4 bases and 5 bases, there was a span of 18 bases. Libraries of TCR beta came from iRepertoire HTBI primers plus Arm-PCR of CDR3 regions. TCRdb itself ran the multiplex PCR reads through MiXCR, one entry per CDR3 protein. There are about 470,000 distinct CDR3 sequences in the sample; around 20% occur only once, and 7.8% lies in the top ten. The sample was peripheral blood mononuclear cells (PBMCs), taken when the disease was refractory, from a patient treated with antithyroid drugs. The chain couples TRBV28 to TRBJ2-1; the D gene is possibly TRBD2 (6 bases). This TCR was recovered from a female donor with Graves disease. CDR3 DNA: TGTGCCAGCAGTTCCCTGGGACTTGGGAAGGACAATGAGCAGTTCTTC. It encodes CASSSLGLGKDNEQFF.